The present entry profiles one T cell receptor beta chain with its context. Its antigen is as yet unknown. Other DNA sequences within the sample encode an identical CDR3. Expressed TCRB transcripts were sequenced because the isolated RNA had all been reverse transcribed beforehand. Assay used: immunoSEQ multiplex PCR; TCRdb lists only in-frame clones, some missing. In the table there are 300,000 to 400,000 clones, around 9.7% of which are singletons. Germline V gene data show CDR1 as SGHTA and CDR2 as FQGNSA. This CDR3 comprises 13 residues. Trimming cost V 5 bases and J 4 bases; bases outside gene matches: 3. The authors sorted CD4+ naive, central memory, regulatory and stem cell-like memory cells via CD45RO/CCR7/CD25/CD127/CD95/CD27. The source of the sample is a study of beta chain features in type 1 diabetes. Study-wide points: Shortening that was moderate but significant affected the TCRB CDR3s of Type 1 diabetes patients in all four CD4+ subsets.

The TCR sequence derives from a man under 40 with type 1 diabetes. Sequenced: central memory CD4+ T cells from blood. The V and J genes are TRBV7-2 and TRBJ1-1; 8 bases are a match to TRBD1. CDR3 in DNA: TGTGCCAGCAGCGGACAGGGAGGCACTGAAGCTTTCTTT. Protein product: CASSGQGGTEAFF.